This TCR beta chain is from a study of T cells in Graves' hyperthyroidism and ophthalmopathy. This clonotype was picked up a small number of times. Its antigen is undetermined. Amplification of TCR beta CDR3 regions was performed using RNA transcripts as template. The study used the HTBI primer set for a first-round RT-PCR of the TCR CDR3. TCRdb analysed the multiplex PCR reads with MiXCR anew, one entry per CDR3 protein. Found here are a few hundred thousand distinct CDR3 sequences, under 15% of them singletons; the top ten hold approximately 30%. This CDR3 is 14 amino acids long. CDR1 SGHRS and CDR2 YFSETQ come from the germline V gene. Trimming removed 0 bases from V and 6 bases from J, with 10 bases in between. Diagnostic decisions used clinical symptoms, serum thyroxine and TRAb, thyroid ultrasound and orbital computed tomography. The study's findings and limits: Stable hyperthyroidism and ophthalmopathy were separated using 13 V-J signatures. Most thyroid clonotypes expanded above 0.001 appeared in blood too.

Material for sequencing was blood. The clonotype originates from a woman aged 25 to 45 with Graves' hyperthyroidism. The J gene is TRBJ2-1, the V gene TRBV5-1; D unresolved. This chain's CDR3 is CASSLADWGNEQFF. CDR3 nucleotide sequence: TGCGCCAGCAGCTTGGCCGATTGGGGCAATGAGCAGTTCTTC.